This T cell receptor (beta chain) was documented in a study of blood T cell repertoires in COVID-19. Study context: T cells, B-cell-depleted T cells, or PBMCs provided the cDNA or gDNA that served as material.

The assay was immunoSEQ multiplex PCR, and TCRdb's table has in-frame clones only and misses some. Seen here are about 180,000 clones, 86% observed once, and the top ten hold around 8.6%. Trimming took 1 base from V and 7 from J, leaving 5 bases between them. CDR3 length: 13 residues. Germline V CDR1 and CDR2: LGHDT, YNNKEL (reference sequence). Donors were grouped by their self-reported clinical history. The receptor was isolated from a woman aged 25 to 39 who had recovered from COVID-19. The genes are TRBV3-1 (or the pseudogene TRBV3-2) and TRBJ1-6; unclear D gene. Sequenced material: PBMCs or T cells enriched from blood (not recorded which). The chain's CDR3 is CASSQVENSPLHF. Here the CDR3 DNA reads TGTGCCAGCAGCCAAGTGGAGAATTCACCCCTCCACTTT.